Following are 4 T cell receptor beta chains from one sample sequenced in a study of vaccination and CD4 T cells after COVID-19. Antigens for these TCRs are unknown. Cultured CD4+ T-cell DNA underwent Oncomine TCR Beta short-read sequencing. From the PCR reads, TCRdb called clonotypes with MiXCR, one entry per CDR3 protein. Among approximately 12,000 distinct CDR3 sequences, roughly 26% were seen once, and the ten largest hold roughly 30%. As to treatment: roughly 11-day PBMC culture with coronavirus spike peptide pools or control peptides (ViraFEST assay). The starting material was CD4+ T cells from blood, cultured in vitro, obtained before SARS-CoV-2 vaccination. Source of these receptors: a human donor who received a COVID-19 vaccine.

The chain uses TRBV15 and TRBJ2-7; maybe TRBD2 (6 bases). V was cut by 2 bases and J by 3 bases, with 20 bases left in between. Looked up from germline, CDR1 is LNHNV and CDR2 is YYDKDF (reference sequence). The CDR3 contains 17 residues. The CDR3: CATSRPPTAGRVYEQYF. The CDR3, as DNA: TGTGCCACCAGCAGACCACCGACCGCGGGGAGAGTCTACGAGCAGTACTTC.

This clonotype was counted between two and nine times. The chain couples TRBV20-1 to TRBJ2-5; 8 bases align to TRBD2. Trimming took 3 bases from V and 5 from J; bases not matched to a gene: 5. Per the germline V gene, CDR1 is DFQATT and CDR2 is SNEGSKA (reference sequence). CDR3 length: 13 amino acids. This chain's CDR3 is CSARPGGPETQYF. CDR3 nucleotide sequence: TGCAGTGCTAGGCCGGGGGGGCCGGAGACCCAGTACTTC.

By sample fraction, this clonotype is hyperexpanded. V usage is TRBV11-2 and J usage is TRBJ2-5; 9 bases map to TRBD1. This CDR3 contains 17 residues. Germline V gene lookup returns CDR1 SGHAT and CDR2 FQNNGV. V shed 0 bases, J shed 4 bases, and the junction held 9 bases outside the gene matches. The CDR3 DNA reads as TGTGCCAGCAGCTTAGACGGCCAGGACAGGGGAGGAGAGACCCAGTACTTC. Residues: CASSLDGQDRGGETQYF.

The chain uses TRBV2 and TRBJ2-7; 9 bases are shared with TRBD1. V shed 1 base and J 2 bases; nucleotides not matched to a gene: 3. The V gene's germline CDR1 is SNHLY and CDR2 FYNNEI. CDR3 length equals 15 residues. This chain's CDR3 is CASSEDRGQTYEQYF. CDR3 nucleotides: TGTGCCAGCAGTGAAGACAGGGGGCAAACCTACGAGCAGTACTTC.